The clone carrying this T cell receptor beta chain was seen repeatedly, ten times or more. Antigen unknown. Trimming removed 3 bases from V and 5 bases from J; junction bases left unmatched: 8. The germline V gene encodes CDR1 LGHNA and CDR2 YNFKEQ. The CDR3 contains 15 residues. TCRdb processed the PCR reads anew with MiXCR; each CDR3 protein has one entry. The sample records tens of thousands of distinct CDR3 sequences, less than 20% being singletons. The sample belongs to a study of molecular identifiers for immune sequencing clone quantification. Study results and caveats: Effector cells kept over 99% of their molecules in clones above 20 RNA copies, while naive cells kept under 1% there. Spike-in Jurkat TCR RNA from a single cell reportedly registered among about a million naive cells.

The J gene is TRBJ2-7, the V gene TRBV4-2; 9 positions agree with TRBD1. The receptor was derived from a human donor in good health. Some libraries in this study had Jurkat cell RNA spiked in. Material: naive CD8+ T cells from blood, with Jurkat cell RNA spiked in. Specified subset: FACS-sorted CD8+CD4-CCR7+CD45RA+ naive T cells. Written as DNA, the CDR3 is TGTGCCAGCAGCCACGGTACAGGGGGCCGGGACGAGCAGTACTTC. Residues: CASSHGTGGRDEQYF.